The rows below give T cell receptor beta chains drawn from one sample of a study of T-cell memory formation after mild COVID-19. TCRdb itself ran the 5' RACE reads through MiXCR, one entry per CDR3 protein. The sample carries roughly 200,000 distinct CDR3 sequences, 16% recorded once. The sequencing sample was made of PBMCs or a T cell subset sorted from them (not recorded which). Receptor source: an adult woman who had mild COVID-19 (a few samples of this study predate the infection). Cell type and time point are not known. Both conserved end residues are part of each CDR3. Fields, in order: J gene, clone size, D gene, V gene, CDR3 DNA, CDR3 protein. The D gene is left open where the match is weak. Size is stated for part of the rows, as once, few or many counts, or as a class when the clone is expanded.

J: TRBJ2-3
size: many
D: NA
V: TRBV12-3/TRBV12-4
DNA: TGTGCCAGCAGACTCGGGGGTGCGAAGACAGATACGCAGTATTTT
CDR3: CASRLGGAKTDTQYF

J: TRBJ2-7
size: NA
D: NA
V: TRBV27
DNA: TGTGCCAGCAGCCCCAGTGGTATTTCAGGGACCTACGAGCAGTACTTC
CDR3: CASSPSGISGTYEQYF

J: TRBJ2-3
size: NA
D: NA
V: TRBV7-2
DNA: TGTGCCAGCAGCAAGACACGGGGCGGGGATACGCAGTATTTT
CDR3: CASSKTRGGDTQYF

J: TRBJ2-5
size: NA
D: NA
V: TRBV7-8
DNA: TGTGCCAGCAGCTCCCCCTCCCGACCTTCCTGGTTCTTC
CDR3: CASSSPSRPSWFF

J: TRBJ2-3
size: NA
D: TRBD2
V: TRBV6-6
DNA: TGTGCCAGCAGCTCCCTTTTAGAGCGGGGGACCACAGATACGCAGTATTTT
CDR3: CASSSLLERGTTDTQYF

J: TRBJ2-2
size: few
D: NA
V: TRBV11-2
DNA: TGTGCCAGCAGTTACTCGAACACCGGGGAGCTGTTTTTT
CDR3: CASSYSNTGELFF

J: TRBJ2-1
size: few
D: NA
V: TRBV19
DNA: TGTGCCAGTAGCGGGGAAACCGCCTACAATGAGCAGTTCTTC
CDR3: CASSGETAYNEQFF

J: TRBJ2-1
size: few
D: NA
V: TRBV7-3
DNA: TGTGCCAGCAGTTCGGGGGTCTACAATGAGCAGTTCTTC
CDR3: CASSSGVYNEQFF

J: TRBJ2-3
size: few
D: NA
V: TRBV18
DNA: TGTGCCAGCTCACCTGAGAGAGGCACGCAGTATTTT
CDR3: CASSPERGTQYF

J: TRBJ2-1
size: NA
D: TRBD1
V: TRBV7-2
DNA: TGTGCCAGCAGCTTGATGGGACAGGGATCCGGGGAGCAGTTCTTC
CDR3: CASSLMGQGSGEQFF

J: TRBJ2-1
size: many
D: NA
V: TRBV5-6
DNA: TGTGCCAGCAGCTTGGTAGGGGATGAGCAGTTCTTC
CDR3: CASSLVGDEQFF

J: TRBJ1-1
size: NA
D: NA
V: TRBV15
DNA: TGTGCCACCAGCAGAGATCGGCGGGGTTTAGCGGGGACAAAGAACACTGAAGCTTTCTTT
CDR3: CATSRDRRGLAGTKNTEAFF

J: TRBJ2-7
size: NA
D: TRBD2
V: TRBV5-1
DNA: TGCGCCAGCAGCGAAAGGCCTCCCCCTAGCGGGGGTCTCGAGCAGTACTTC
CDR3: CASSERPPPSGGLEQYF

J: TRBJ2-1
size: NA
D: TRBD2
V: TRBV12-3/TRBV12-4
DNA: TGTGCCAGCAGTTTACTCTCAGCGGGGAGCCCGGGAGGGCAGTTCTTC
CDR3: CASSLLSAGSPGGQFF

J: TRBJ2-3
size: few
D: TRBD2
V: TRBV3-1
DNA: TGTGCCAGCAGCCCTCTAGCGGGAGGAGGTGATACGCAGTATTTT
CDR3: CASSPLAGGGDTQYF

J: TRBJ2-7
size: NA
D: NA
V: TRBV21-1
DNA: TGTGCCAGCAGCAAGCGGCTAGCGGGAACCTACGAGCAGTACTTC
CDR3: CASSKRLAGTYEQYF

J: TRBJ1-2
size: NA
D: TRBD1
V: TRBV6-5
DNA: TGTGCCAGCAGCCGACCGTGGGTTGGGACAGGCTATGGCTACACCTTC
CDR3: CASSRPWVGTGYGYTF

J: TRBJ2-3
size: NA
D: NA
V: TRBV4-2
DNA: TGTGCCAGCAGCCAGGCCCCTACCGGCACAGATACGCAGTATTTT
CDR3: CASSQAPTGTDTQYF

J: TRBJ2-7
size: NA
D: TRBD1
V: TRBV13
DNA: TGTGCCAGCAGTCGCCAGGGGGTCAACGAGCAGTACTTC
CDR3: CASSRQGVNEQYF

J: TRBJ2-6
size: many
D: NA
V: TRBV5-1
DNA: TGCGCCAGCAGCTTGATAGAGTCTGGGGCCAACGTCCTGACTTTC
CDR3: CASSLIESGANVLTF

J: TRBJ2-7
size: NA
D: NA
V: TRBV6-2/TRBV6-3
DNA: TGTGCCAGCAGAATACCCGAGGGAGACGGCTACGAGCAGTACTTC
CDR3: CASRIPEGDGYEQYF

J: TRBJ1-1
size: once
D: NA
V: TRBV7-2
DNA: TGTGCCAGCAGCTTTTGGGGGCCGAACACTGAAGATTTCTTT
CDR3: CASSFWGPNTEDFF

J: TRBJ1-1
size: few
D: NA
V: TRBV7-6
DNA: TGTGCCAGCAGTCCTCTTCGGGGGGGACGAACTGAAGCTTTCTTT
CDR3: CASSPLRGGRTEAFF

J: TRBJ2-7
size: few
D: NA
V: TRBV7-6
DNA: TGTGCCAGCAGCTTAAGCATCAGGGGACTTTCCGAGCAGTACTTC
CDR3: CASSLSIRGLSEQYF

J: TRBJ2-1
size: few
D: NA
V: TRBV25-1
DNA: TGTGCCAGCAGTAGTGGGACCTACTCCTACAATGAGCAGTTCTTC
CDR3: CASSSGTYSYNEQFF

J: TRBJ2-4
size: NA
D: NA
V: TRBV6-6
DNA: TGTGCCAGCAGTTACCTAGAAGGGGTAAACATTCAGTACTTC
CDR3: CASSYLEGVNIQYF

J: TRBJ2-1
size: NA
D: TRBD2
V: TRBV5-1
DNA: TGCGCCAGCAGCCTGGGACTAGCGGGGGGGGCCCCACCTGACAATGAGCAGTTCTTC
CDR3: CASSLGLAGGAPPDNEQFF

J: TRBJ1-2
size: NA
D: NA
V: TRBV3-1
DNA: TGTGCCAGCAGCCAAGTTGCGACAGGCTATGGCTACACCTTC
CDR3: CASSQVATGYGYTF

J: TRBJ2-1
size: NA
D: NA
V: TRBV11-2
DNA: TGTGCCAGCAGCTTAGCGGGGACATACAACAATGAGCAGTTCTTC
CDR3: CASSLAGTYNNEQFF

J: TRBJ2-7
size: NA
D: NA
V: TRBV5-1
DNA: TGCGCCAGCAGCGTGACAGGAGGCGCCTCCGAGCAGTACTTC
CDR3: CASSVTGGASEQYF

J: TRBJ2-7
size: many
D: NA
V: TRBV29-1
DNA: TGCAGCGTTGAGGGTAGCTCCTACGAGCAGTACTTC
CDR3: CSVEGSSYEQYF

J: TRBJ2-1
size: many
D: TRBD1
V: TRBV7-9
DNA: TGTGCCAGCAGCTTAGGTCTCGGGACAGTGTACAATGAGCAGTTCTTC
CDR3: CASSLGLGTVYNEQFF

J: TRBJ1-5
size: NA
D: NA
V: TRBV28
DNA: TGTGCCAGCAGCCACACCTCGCCATACCCCCAGCATTTT
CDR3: CASSHTSPYPQHF

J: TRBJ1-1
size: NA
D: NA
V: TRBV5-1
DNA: TGCGCCAGCAGCTCAGGAAACACTGAAGCTTTCTTT
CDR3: CASSSGNTEAFF

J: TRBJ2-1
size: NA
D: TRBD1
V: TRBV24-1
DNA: TGTGCCACCAGTGTGGCCGGGACAGGGTCTTACAATGAGCAGTTCTTC
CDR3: CATSVAGTGSYNEQFF

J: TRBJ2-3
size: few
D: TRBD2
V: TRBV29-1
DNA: TGCAGCGTAGAAAGTCTAGCGGGGAGCACAGATACGCAGTATTTT
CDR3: CSVESLAGSTDTQYF

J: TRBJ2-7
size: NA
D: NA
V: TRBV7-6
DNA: TGTGCCAGCAGCTTAGGTGTCGGGGGCGATTCCTACGAGCAGTACTTC
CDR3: CASSLGVGGDSYEQYF

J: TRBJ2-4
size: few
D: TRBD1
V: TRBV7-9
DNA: TGTGCCAGCAGCCCTCGGACAGGGCCCACGTTAGGGGGGAACATTCAGTACTTC
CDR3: CASSPRTGPTLGGNIQYF

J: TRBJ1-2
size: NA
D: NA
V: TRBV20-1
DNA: TGCAGTGTTCCCGACGGAGCTAACTATGGCTACACCTTC
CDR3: CSVPDGANYGYTF

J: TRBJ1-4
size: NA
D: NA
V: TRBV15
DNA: TGTGCCACCAGCAGAAGACCTAATGAAAAACTGTTTTTT
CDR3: CATSRRPNEKLFF

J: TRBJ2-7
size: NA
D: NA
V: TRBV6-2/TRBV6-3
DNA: TGTGCCAGCAGTTGGGGGGGACAGCGCTCCTACGAGCAGTACTTC
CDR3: CASSWGGQRSYEQYF

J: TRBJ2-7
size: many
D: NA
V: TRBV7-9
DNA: TGTGCCAGCACCCCCAACGCCTACGAGCAGTACTTC
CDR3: CASTPNAYEQYF

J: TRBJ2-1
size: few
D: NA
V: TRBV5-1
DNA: TGCGCCAGCAGTCATATGGGGGACCCCCGGGATGAGCAGTTCTTC
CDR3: CASSHMGDPRDEQFF

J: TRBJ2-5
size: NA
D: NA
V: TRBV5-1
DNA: TGCGCCAGCAGCTTGGAGGGACCTCAAGAGACCCAGTACTTC
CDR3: CASSLEGPQETQYF

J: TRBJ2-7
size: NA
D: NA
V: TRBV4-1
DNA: TGCGCCAGCAGCCCCCCCGCCCGCAGGGGGCTGGCGGGGGGATCCGGCGAGCAGTACTTC
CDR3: CASSPPARRGLAGGSGEQYF